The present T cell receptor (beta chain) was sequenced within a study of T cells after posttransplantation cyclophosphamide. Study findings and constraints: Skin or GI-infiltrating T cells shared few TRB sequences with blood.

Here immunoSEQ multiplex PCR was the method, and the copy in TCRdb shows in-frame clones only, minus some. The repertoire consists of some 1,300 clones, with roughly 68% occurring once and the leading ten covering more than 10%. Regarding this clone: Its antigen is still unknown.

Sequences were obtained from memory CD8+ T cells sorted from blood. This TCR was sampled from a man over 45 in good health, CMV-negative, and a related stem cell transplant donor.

Written as DNA, the CDR3 is TGTGCCAGCACACGGGGGGGGACCTACGAGCAGTACTTC. It codes for CASTRGGTYEQYF. This chain connects TRBV7-9 to TRBJ2-7; 8 bases match TRBD2. The V segment lost 7 bases and the J segment 2 bases; nucleotides outside the gene matches: 4. From germline, CDR1 is SEHNR and CDR2 FQNEAQ (reference sequence). CDR3 length: 13 amino acids. The full variable domain, rest sourced from reference TRBV7-9 and TRBJ2-7, is DTGVSQNPRHKITKRGQNVTFRCDPISEHNRLYWYRQTLGQGPEFLTYFQNEAQLEKSRLLSDRFSAERPKGSFSTLEIQRTEQGDSAMYLCASTRGGTYEQYFGPGTRLTVT.